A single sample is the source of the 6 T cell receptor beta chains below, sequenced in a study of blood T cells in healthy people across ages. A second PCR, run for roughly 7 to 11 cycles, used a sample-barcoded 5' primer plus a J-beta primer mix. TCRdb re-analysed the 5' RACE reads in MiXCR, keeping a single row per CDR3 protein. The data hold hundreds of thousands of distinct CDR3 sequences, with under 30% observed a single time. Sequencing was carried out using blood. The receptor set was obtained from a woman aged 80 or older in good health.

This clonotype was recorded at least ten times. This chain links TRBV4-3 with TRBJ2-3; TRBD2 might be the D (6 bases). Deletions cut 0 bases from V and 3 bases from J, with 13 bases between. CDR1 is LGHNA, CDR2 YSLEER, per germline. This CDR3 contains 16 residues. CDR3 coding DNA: TGCGCCAGCAGCCAAGACCGACTAGAGGGTACAGATACGCAGTATTTT. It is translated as CASSQDRLEGTDTQYF.

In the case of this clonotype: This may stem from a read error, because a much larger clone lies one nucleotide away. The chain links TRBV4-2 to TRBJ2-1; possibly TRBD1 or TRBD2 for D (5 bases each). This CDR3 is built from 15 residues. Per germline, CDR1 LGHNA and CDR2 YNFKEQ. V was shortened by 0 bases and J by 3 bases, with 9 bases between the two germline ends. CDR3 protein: CASSQDGAGYNEQFF. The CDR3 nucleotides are TGTGCCAGCAGCCAAGACGGGGCCGGCTACAATGAGCAGTTCTTC.

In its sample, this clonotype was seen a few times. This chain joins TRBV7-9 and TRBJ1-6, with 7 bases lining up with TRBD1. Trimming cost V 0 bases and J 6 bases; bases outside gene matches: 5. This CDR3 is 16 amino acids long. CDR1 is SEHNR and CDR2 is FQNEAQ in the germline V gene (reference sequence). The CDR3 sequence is CASSLAGTASNSPLHF. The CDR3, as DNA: TGTGCCAGCAGCTTAGCAGGGACAGCGAGTAATTCACCCCTCCACTTT.

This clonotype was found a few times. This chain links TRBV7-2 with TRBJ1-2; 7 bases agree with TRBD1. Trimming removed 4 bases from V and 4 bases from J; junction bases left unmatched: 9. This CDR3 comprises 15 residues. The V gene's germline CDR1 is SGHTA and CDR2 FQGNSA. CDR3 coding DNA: TGTGCCAGCAGCTCAGGGGGTCCCAAAACCTATGGCTACACCTTC. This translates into CASSSGGPKTYGYTF.

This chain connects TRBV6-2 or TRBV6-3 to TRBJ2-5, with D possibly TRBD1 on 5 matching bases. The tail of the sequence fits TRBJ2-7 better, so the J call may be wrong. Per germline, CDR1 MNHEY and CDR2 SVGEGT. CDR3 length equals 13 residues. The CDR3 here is CASGRAIGYEQYF. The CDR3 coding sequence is TGTGCCAGCGGCAGGGCAATTGGTTACGAGCAGTACTTC.

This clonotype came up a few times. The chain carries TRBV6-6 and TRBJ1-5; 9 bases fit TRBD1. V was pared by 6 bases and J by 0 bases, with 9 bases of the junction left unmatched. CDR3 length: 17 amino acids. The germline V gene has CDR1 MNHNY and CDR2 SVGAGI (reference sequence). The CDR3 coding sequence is TGTGCCAGCAGACAGAGACAGGGGGTGAATAGCAATCAGCCCCAGCATTTT. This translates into CASRQRQGVNSNQPQHF.